These 20 T cell receptor beta chains came from one sample sequenced in a study of cytomegalovirus exposure and HLA in healthy donors. Researchers ran the PCR with 60 Vbeta and 13 Jbeta primers. Measured with immunoSEQ multiplex PCR; TCRdb has only the in-frame clones, and not every one. The table lists some 180,000 clones, more than 9.5% of them singletons. The sequenced material came from PBMCs. The receptors come from a man between 50 and 59 years old in good health and CMV-seropositive.

This chain uses TRBV6-4 with TRBJ1-3, with D unclear. V shed 8 bases and J shed 0 bases, with 14 bases lying between them. Germline V gene lookup returns CDR1 MRHNA and CDR2 SNTAGT. The CDR3 spans 15 residues. CDR3 amino acids: CASSPTVCSGNTIYF. The DNA of the CDR3 is TGTGCCAGCTCACCCACGGTTTGCTCTGGAAACACCATATATTTT.

The chain carries TRBV6-5 and TRBJ1-1, with 10 bases matching TRBD1. The CDR3 consists of 14 residues. CDR1 is MNHEY and CDR2 is SVGAGI in the germline V gene. The ends lost 5 bases at V and 7 bases at J; junction bases unmatched: 7. The CDR3 DNA reads TGTGCCAGCAGTAACGACAGGGGGCTGAATGAAGCTTTCTTT. It encodes CASSNDRGLNEAFF.

This clone was counted only a few times. The chain uses TRBV12-5 and TRBJ2-5; 14 bases are a match to TRBD2. Unmatched junction bases numbered 9, after V lost 7 bases and J lost 5 bases. Germline values: CDR1 LGHNT, CDR2 FRNRAP. This CDR3 spans 16 amino acids. The CDR3, as DNA: TGTGCTAGTGTCCCGGGACTAGCGGGGGTTTTGGAGACCCAGTACTTC. It yields the protein CASVPGLAGVLETQYF. Full variable domain (rest looked up from reference TRBV12-5 and TRBJ2-5): DARVTQTPRHKVTEMGQEVTMRCQPILGHNTVFWYRQTMMQGLELLAYFRNRAPLDDSGMPKDRFSAEMPDATLATLKIQPSEPRDSAVYFCASVPGLAGVLETQYFGPGTRLLVL.

This rearrangement joins TRBV7-9 to TRBJ2-7; TRBD1 might be the D (6 bases). Germline V gene data show CDR1 as SEHNR and CDR2 as FQNEAQ (reference sequence). Trimming stripped 8 bases from V and 0 bases from J, with 8 bases between. The CDR3 extends over 12 amino acids. The CDR3 nucleotides read TGTGCCAGCGGGGACAACTCCTACGAGCAGTACTTC. Its translation is CASGDNSYEQYF.

In this sample, this clone turned up many times. The CDR3 protein is CASSGESYQPQHF. CDR3 nucleotides: TGTGCCAGCAGTGGGGAGTCTTATCAGCCCCAGCATTTT. The rearrangement uses TRBV6-1 and TRBJ1-5; no definite D call. V gave up 4 bases and J gave up 5 bases, with 9 bases separating them. There are 13 residues in the CDR3. Germline CDR1 and CDR2: MNHNS and SASEGT.

The CDR3 is CASNGGVSGNTIYF. The CDR3 DNA reads as TGTGCCAGCAATGGGGGGGTTTCTGGAAACACCATATATTTT. The V gene is TRBV9, the J gene TRBJ1-3; TRBD1 might be the D (5 bases). Germline CDR1 SGDLS, CDR2 YYNGEE. V gave up 6 bases and J gave up 1 base, with 11 bases separating them. The length of the CDR3 is 14 residues.

The chain joins TRBV6-1 to TRBJ1-6, with 9 bases lining up with TRBD1. J was trimmed by 9 bases and V by 7 bases; bases with no gene match: 4. This CDR3 has 13 residues. The germline V gene encodes CDR1 MNHNS and CDR2 SASEGT. The chain's CDR3 is CASKTGGSSPLHF. The CDR3 nucleotides are TGTGCCAGCAAGACAGGGGGTAGTTCACCCCTCCACTTT.

This chain connects TRBV6-6 to TRBJ2-7, with a possible D match to TRBD2 (5 bases). This CDR3 is built from 15 residues. Germline CDR1 is MNHNY and CDR2 is SVGAGI (reference sequence). Trimming removed 3 bases at V and 2 bases at J, with 14 bases between. In nucleotides, the CDR3 is TGTGCCAGCAGTTATCGGGGTCAAGGCCCCTACGAGCAGTACTTC. Encoded protein: CASSYRGQGPYEQYF.

This clone appeared once. The rearrangement uses TRBV19 and TRBJ1-1; the match to TRBD1 covers 9 bases. Germline V lookup: CDR1 LNHDA, CDR2 SQIVND (reference sequence). There are 16 residues in the CDR3. J lost 1 base, V lost 5 bases, and 8 bases had no gene match. The CDR3 is CASSSRTGVKNTEAFF. The CDR3 DNA reads TGTGCCAGTAGTTCGAGGACAGGGGTTAAGAACACTGAAGCTTTCTTT.

About this clone itself: Other DNA sequences from this sample encode an identical CDR3 as well. The chain joins TRBV13 to TRBJ1-1; D may be TRBD1 (5 bases). Trimming took 5 bases from V and 6 from J, leaving 19 bases between them. Germline V lookup: CDR1 PRHDT, CDR2 FYEKMQ (reference sequence). This CDR3 is 15 amino acids long. CDR3 nucleotide sequence: TGTGCCAGCAGCGCCCGGTCCCGCGGGGCCGCTGAAGCTTTCTTT. It specifies CASSARSRGAAEAFF.

The V and J genes are TRBV6-6 and TRBJ1-6, with 8 positions matching TRBD1. Per the germline V gene, CDR1 is MNHNY and CDR2 is SVGAGI (reference sequence). V was clipped by 6 bases and J by 10 bases; unmatched bases: 2. This CDR3 is 12 amino acids long. The CDR3 spells CASRPGGSPLHF. The CDR3 bases are TGTGCCAGCAGGCCAGGGGGCTCACCCCTCCACTTT.

V and J are TRBV29-1 and TRBJ2-5; possibly TRBD1 for D (6 bases). V lost 0 bases and J 5 bases, leaving 16 bases between the germline ends. The CDR3 contains 15 residues. Germline CDR1 and CDR2: SQVTM and ANQGSEA. CDR3 loop: CSVEETGFFDETQYF. The CDR3 DNA sequence: TGCAGCGTTGAAGAAACAGGGTTTTTCGATGAGACCCAGTACTTC.

The chain carries TRBV5-1 and TRBJ2-3; TRBD1 might be the D (5 bases). CDR1 is SGHRS and CDR2 is YFSETQ in the germline V gene. The CDR3 has 15 residues. V was pared by 4 bases and J by 1 base, with 13 bases between. CDR3 loop: CASSLGHTGTDTQYF. The CDR3 DNA sequence: TGCGCCAGCAGCCTAGGACACACAGGCACAGATACGCAGTATTTT.

This clone was counted only a few times. The chain carries TRBV5-1 and TRBJ2-1; 9 nucleotides agree with TRBD2. This CDR3 region has 16 residues. CDR1 is SGHRS, CDR2 YFSETQ, per germline. With 3 bases clipped from V and 4 bases from J, the junction kept 8 bases outside the gene matches. The CDR3 region has the DNA TGCGCCAGCAGCTCCACAGCGGGGGGCCGTTACAATGAGCAGTTCTTC. Translating gives CASSSTAGGRYNEQFF.

This clone came up a few times. The chain links TRBV7-3 to TRBJ2-2; 8 bases fit TRBD1. The CDR3 runs 16 residues. Germline CDR1 is SGHTA and CDR2 is FQGTGA. J was trimmed by 7 bases and V by 1 base; bases with no gene match: 8. CDR3 protein: CASSLMAGTGYGELFF. CDR3 DNA: TGTGCCAGCAGCTTAATGGCCGGGACAGGATACGGGGAGCTGTTTTTT.

This clone was seen a handful of times. V usage is TRBV18 and J usage is TRBJ1-2, with 10 bases fitting TRBD1. Germline V lookup: CDR1 KGHSH, CDR2 LQKENI. This CDR3 spans 14 amino acids. J was trimmed by 7 bases and V by 0 bases; bases with no gene match: 2. DNA of the CDR3: TGTGCCAGCTCACCACCAGGGACAGGGGTTGGCTACACCTTC. It translates to CASSPPGTGVGYTF.

V and J are TRBV5-1 and TRBJ1-2; 11 bases map to TRBD1. This CDR3 contains 14 residues. V lost 4 bases and J lost 4; bases outside the gene matches: 3. Germline values: CDR1 SGHRS, CDR2 YFSETQ. The CDR3 reads CASSPGTGGYGYTF. The CDR3, as DNA: TGCGCCAGCAGCCCAGGGACAGGGGGCTATGGCTACACCTTC.

The rearrangement links TRBV7-3 to TRBJ2-6, with a possible D match to TRBD2 (6 bases). Trimming removed 4 bases from V and 4 bases from J, with 14 bases in between. Germline-derived CDR1 and CDR2 are SGHTA and FQGTGA. The CDR3 consists of 16 residues. CDR3 bases: TGTGCCAGCAGCTCCGCTAGGAGGGCCGGGGCCAACGTCCTGACTTTC. Protein product: CASSSARRAGANVLTF.

This clone occurred a few times. The gene calls are TRBV5-1 and TRBJ2-3, with a weak D call TRBD2 (5 bases). The germline gives CDR1 SGHRS, CDR2 YFSETQ. This CDR3 has 13 residues. Trimming stripped 7 bases from V and 4 bases from J, with 13 bases between. This CDR3 reads CASRLNLPDTQYF. Here the CDR3 DNA reads TGCGCCAGCCGACTAAACCTTCCAGATACGCAGTATTTT.

This clone was recorded a few times. For the CDR3, the DNA is TGTGCCAGCAGCCAGGCGGGTTCCTATAATTCACCCCTCCACTTT. Residues: CASSQAGSYNSPLHF. This chain joins TRBV4-2 and TRBJ1-6; D is unresolved. V lost 3 bases and J lost 1, with 7 bases in between. The germline V gene has CDR1 LGHNA and CDR2 YNFKEQ. The CDR3 has 15 amino acids.